A single sample gave rise to the 31 T cell receptor beta chains below, sequenced in a study of cytomegalovirus exposure and HLA in healthy donors. Vbeta (60) and Jbeta (13) primers were used in the PCR. Clones were read by immunoSEQ multiplex PCR, and TCRdb kept only the in-frame ones, dropping some. This repertoire shows around 140,000 clones, about 82% found once; its top ten account for about 2%. Sequencing was performed on PBMCs. These receptors all stem from a female donor in good health and CMV-seropositive.

This clone has a handful of counts. V usage is TRBV29-1 and J usage is TRBJ2-3; D gene ambiguous. The CDR3 spans 13 residues. The V end was cut by 2 bases, the J end by 7 bases, with 13 bases between. Germline CDR1 reads SQVTM; CDR2 reads ANQGSEA. The CDR3 is CSVETGSSYTQYF. DNA for the CDR3: TGCAGCGTTGAAACCGGTAGTTCTTATACGCAGTATTTT.

This rearrangement joins TRBV25-1 to TRBJ2-7; 7 bases match TRBD1. The CDR3 is 15 amino acids. Germline V gives CDR1 MGHDK, CDR2 SYGVNS. V lost 2 bases, J lost 3 bases, and 7 bases stayed unmatched. CDR3 sequence: CASSEGFNRGYEQYF. CDR3 DNA sequence: TGTGCCAGCAGTGAAGGTTTTAACAGGGGCTACGAGCAGTACTTC.

V and J are TRBV14 and TRBJ2-3; D call uncertain. This CDR3 has 14 amino acids. The V and J ends lost 1 base and 4 bases respectively, with 9 bases between them. The germline gives CDR1 SGHDN, CDR2 FVKESK. The CDR3: CASSQGVQADTQYF. In nucleotides, the CDR3 is TGTGCCAGCAGCCAAGGAGTTCAAGCAGATACGCAGTATTTT. Based on the CDR3 plus reference TRBV14 and TRBJ2-3, the full variable domain is EAGVTQFPSHSVIEKGQTVTLRCDPISGHDNLYWYRRVMGKEIKFLLHFVKESKQDESGMPNNRFLAERTGGTYSTLKVQPAELEDSGVYFCASSQGVQADTQYFGPGTRLTVL.

The V call is TRBV18, the J call TRBJ2-1; 10 bases are a match to TRBD2. The CDR3 is made up of 15 amino acids. J was trimmed by 9 bases and V by 0 bases; bases with no gene match: 5. CDR1 KGHSH and CDR2 LQKENI come from the germline V gene. The chain's CDR3 is CASSPPGLASGEQFF. Here the CDR3 DNA reads TGTGCCAGCTCACCACCGGGACTAGCGAGCGGTGAGCAGTTCTTC.

This clone was seen a few times. The V call is TRBV5-1, the J call TRBJ2-3; 10 nucleotides align to TRBD2. Germline values: CDR1 SGHRS, CDR2 YFSETQ. The CDR3 covers 15 residues. V lost 5 bases, J lost 5 bases, and 8 bases stayed unmatched. CDR3 bases: TGCGCCAGCAGTCGGAGCGGGGGGGCCCAAGATACGCAGTATTTT. Translated, it gives CASSRSGGAQDTQYF.

The V gene is TRBV11-2, the J gene TRBJ2-2, with 9 positions matching TRBD2. The CDR3 spans 15 residues. V lost 3 bases and J lost 5; bases outside the gene matches: 4. CDR1 SGHAT and CDR2 FQNNGV come from the germline V gene. The CDR3 DNA sequence: TGTGCCAGCAGCTTTAGCGGGAGAGGTACCGGGGAGCTGTTTTTT. The encoded protein is CASSFSGRGTGELFF.

The V and J genes are TRBV4-1 and TRBJ2-7, with TRBD1 as a possible D gene (5 bases). Germline CDR1 and CDR2: MGHRA and YSYEKL. The V and J ends lost 4 bases and 0 bases respectively, with 16 bases between them. The CDR3 is 16 amino acids. The CDR3 sequence: CASSPETAFLSYEQYF. Here the CDR3 DNA reads TGCGCCAGCAGCCCAGAGACAGCTTTCCTCTCCTACGAGCAGTACTTC.

V and J are TRBV2 and TRBJ2-3, with 16 bases fitting TRBD2. Germline-derived CDR1 and CDR2 are SNHLY and FYNNEI. CDR3 length: 19 amino acids. J lost 3 bases, V lost 9 bases, and 15 bases had no gene match. As DNA, the CDR3 is TGTGCCAGTGCAATGGGACTAGCGGGGGGGGAACCGCGGACAGATACGCAGTATTTT. Its translation: CASAMGLAGGEPRTDTQYF.

The chain uses TRBV20-1 and TRBJ2-5; D may be TRBD1 (5 bases). CDR1 DFQATT and CDR2 SNEGSKA come from the germline V gene (reference sequence). The V gene lost 4 bases and the J gene lost 5 bases, with 8 bases spanning the gap. CDR3 size: 11 residues. CDR3 DNA: TGCAGTGCTATGGGGCCGGAGACCCAGTACTTC. Translated, it gives CSAMGPETQYF.

The chain couples TRBV18 to TRBJ1-5; 8 bases align to TRBD1. The CDR3 consists of 14 residues. Germline V gene sequence: CDR1 KGHSH, CDR2 LQKENI. With V trimmed by 5 bases and J by 8 bases, 8 bases remained unmatched. The CDR3 coding sequence is TGTGCCAGCTCAGCCGGGACAGGCCAGGAGCCCCAGCATTTT. This translates into CASSAGTGQEPQHF.

V gene TRBV27 combines with J gene TRBJ2-1, with TRBD2 matching 10 bases. Germline V lookup: CDR1 MNHEY, CDR2 SMNVEV (reference sequence). The ends lost 3 bases at V and 4 bases at J; junction bases unmatched: 9. This CDR3 spans 17 amino acids. The CDR3 bases are TGTGCCAGCAGTTTCCGCCCTGGAGCGGGGGGGTACAATGAGCAGTTCTTC. This sequence encodes CASSFRPGAGGYNEQFF.

The chain employs TRBV30 and TRBJ1-1; D perhaps matches TRBD1 (6 bases). Germline CDR1 GTSNPN, CDR2 SVGIG (reference sequence). The V and J ends lost 0 bases and 5 bases respectively, with 13 bases between them. This CDR3 has 14 amino acids. The DNA for the CDR3 is TGTGCCTGGAGTGTACGGAGGGGGGGGACTGAAGCTTTCTTT. It specifies CAWSVRRGGTEAFF.

The CDR3 DNA reads TGCGCCAGCAGCTTGGGAGCCGGGGAGGGAACTGAAGCTTTCTTT. Amino acid sequence: CASSLGAGEGTEAFF. The chain carries TRBV5-1 and TRBJ1-1; D is ambiguous. Trimming removed 0 bases at V and 5 bases at J, with 14 bases between. This CDR3 is 15 amino acids long. Per the germline V gene, CDR1 is SGHRS and CDR2 is YFSETQ.

This chain uses TRBV28 with TRBJ2-1; the match to TRBD2 covers 9 bases. The CDR3 sequence is 16 residues long. After removal of 7 bases from V and 7 bases from J, the junction contained 14 bases not matched to a gene. Per the germline V gene, CDR1 is MDHEN and CDR2 is SYDVKM. The CDR3 is CASITLGGGGENEQFF. The CDR3 nucleotides read TGTGCCAGCATTACTCTAGGGGGCGGGGGGGAGAATGAGCAGTTCTTC.

CDR3 sequence (DNA): TGTGCCAGCAGCTTGAAACCCGTTAGCTCCTACGAGCAGTACTTC. Translation gives CASSLKPVSSYEQYF. The chain is built from TRBV5-6 and TRBJ2-5; D call uncertain. TRBJ2-7 explains the end of the DNA better; the J call may be wrong. CDR1 SGHDT and CDR2 YYEEEE come from the germline V gene. The CDR3 length is 15 residues.

V usage is TRBV27 and J usage is TRBJ1-1, with TRBD1 matching over 12 bases. The CDR3 loop spans 15 amino acids. Looked up from germline, CDR1 is MNHEY and CDR2 is SMNVEV (reference sequence). The J segment lost 3 bases and the V segment lost 11 bases, leaving 10 bases of the junction unmatched. CDR3 sequence: CAGAGTGGADTEAFF. DNA for the CDR3: TGTGCCGGAGCCGGGACAGGGGGCGCGGACACTGAAGCTTTCTTT.

V gene TRBV5-5 combines with J gene TRBJ1-2; perhaps TRBD1 as D (6 bases). Germline-derived CDR1 and CDR2 are SGHKS and YYEKEE (reference sequence). The V and J ends lost 5 bases and 5 bases respectively, with 19 bases between them. This CDR3 spans 15 amino acids. The CDR3 protein is CASRSPTGPGYGYTF. In DNA form, the CDR3 reads TGTGCCAGCAGAAGTCCAACAGGGCCCGGGTATGGCTACACCTTC.

The chain is built from TRBV7-7 and TRBJ2-1, with 10 nucleotides matching TRBD1. Trimming removed 3 bases from V and 9 bases from J; junction bases left unmatched: 8. CDR3 length: 15 amino acids. The germline V gene has CDR1 SSHAT and CDR2 FNYEAQ (reference sequence). CDR3 in DNA: TGTGCCAGCAGCTTTAGTCTGGGACAGGGGAGTGAGCAGTTCTTC. Translation: CASSFSLGQGSEQFF.

The gene calls are TRBV5-4 and TRBJ1-3; D is uncertain. Germline lookup yields CDR1 SGHNT and CDR2 YYREEE (reference sequence). V shed 0 bases and J shed 4 bases, with 14 bases lying between them. The CDR3 runs 16 residues. This CDR3 reads CASSLAGAFRGNTIYF. The CDR3 nucleotides read TGTGCCAGCAGCTTGGCGGGTGCTTTTCGAGGAAACACCATATATTTT. Supplemented by reference TRBV5-4 and TRBJ1-3, the full variable domain reads ETGVTQSPTHLIKTRGQQVTLRCSSQSGHNTVSWYQQALGQGPQFIFQYYREEENGRGNFPPRFSGLQFPNYSSELNVNALELDDSALYLCASSLAGAFRGNTIYFGEGSWLTVV.

This sequence joins TRBV19 and TRBJ2-1, with D possibly matching TRBD1 (7 bases). Trimming took 4 bases from V and 0 from J, leaving 13 bases between them. Germline values: CDR1 LNHDA, CDR2 SQIVND (reference sequence). This CDR3 has 16 residues. Here the CDR3 reads CASSTRGDSSYNEQFF. The DNA for the CDR3 is TGTGCCAGTAGTACCCGCGGGGACAGCTCCTACAATGAGCAGTTCTTC. The full variable domain, in which reference TRBV19 and TRBJ2-1 provide the parts outside the CDR3, is DGGITQSPKYLFRKEGQNVTLSCEQNLNHDAMYWYRQDPGQGLRLIYYSQIVNDFQKGDIAEGYSVSREKKESFPLTVTSAQKNPTAFYLCASSTRGDSSYNEQFFGPGTRLTVL.

This chain joins TRBV6-1 and TRBJ1-5; 7 bases align to TRBD1. This CDR3 is 16 amino acids long. V lost 0 bases to trimming and J lost 2 bases; unmatched junction nucleotides: 4. Germline CDR1 reads MNHNS; CDR2 reads SASEGT. The CDR3 nucleotides read TGTGCCAGCAGTGAAGCCGTTACAGGGGGCAATCAGCCCCAGCATTTT. Translation: CASSEAVTGGNQPQHF.

This CDR3 is CASSAGQQETQYF. CDR3 coding DNA: TGTGCCAGCAGTGCGGGACAACAAGAGACCCAGTACTTC. The rearrangement joins TRBV6-1 to TRBJ2-5; a possible D gene is TRBD1 (6 bases). The V end lost 4 bases, the J end lost 2 bases, and 8 bases lay between the germline ends. The CDR3 spans 13 residues. Germline assignment: CDR1 MNHNS and CDR2 SASEGT.

This rearrangement joins TRBV30 to TRBJ2-5, with TRBD2 identical over 13 bases. The V segment lost 4 bases and the J segment 1 base; nucleotides outside the gene matches: 9. The CDR3 spans 17 residues. Germline V CDR1 and CDR2: GTSNPN, SVGIG (reference sequence). CDR3 in DNA: TGTGCCTGGAAGCGGACTAGCGGGAGTGGCCCCCAAGAGACCCAGTACTTC. Encoded protein: CAWKRTSGSGPQETQYF.

The V and J genes are TRBV18 and TRBJ2-1, with D uncertain. The CDR3 consists of 15 residues. Trimming pared 3 bases from V and 0 bases from J, leaving 9 bases between. Germline V gene lookup returns CDR1 KGHSH and CDR2 LQKENI. CDR3 nucleotide sequence: TGTGCCAGCTCACCGGGCCCGCCCTCCTACAATGAGCAGTTCTTC. As protein: CASSPGPPSYNEQFF.

This clone was found once. The chain couples TRBV10-3 to TRBJ2-1; 10 bases map to TRBD1. CDR3 length equals 15 residues. The V and J ends lost 6 bases and 7 bases, in that order; junction bases with no gene match: 9. Germline CDR1 reads ENHRY; CDR2 reads SYGVKD. The CDR3 spells CAISNRDRGGNEQFF. CDR3 DNA: TGTGCCATCAGCAACCGGGACAGGGGTGGTAATGAGCAGTTCTTC.

The chain is built from TRBV2 and TRBJ1-2; possible D gene TRBD1, 5 bases. Germline V CDR1 and CDR2: SNHLY, FYNNEI. The CDR3 has 11 residues. V was cut by 4 bases and J by 12 bases, with 12 bases left in between. This CDR3 reads CASSVKGFHTF. CDR3 in DNA: TGTGCCAGCAGTGTAAAGGGGTTTCACACCTTC. Filled out from reference TRBV2 and TRBJ1-2, the complete variable domain reads EPEVTQTPSHQVTQMGQEVILRCVPISNHLYFYWYRQILGQKVEFLVSFYNNEISEKSEIFDDQFSVERPDGSNFTLKIRSTKLEDSAMYFCASSVKGFHTFGSGTRLTVV.

The rearrangement uses TRBV20-1 and TRBJ2-7; perhaps TRBD1 as D (6 bases). Trimming stripped 6 bases from V and 5 bases from J, with 11 bases between. CDR1 and CDR2 from the germline V gene are DFQATT and SNEGSKA (reference sequence). The CDR3 is 11 amino acids. The CDR3 is CSASGDHEQYF. The CDR3 bases are TGCAGTGCCTCAGGGGACCACGAGCAGTACTTC.

Of note for this clone: Additional DNA sequences in this sample encode the identical CDR3. CDR3 in amino acids: CSAGTGGTDTQYF. In nucleotides, the CDR3 is TGCAGCGCTGGGACAGGGGGCACAGATACGCAGTATTTT. J is TRBJ2-3 and V is TRBV29-1; 10 nucleotides match TRBD1. The CDR3 is made up of 13 amino acids. J gave up 1 base and V 7 bases, and 2 bases lay outside the gene matches. Germline-derived CDR1 and CDR2 are SQVTM and ANQGSEA.

The V gene is TRBV28, the J gene TRBJ1-6; a possible D gene is TRBD1 (5 bases). The V and J ends lost 3 bases and 9 bases respectively, with 12 bases between them. Germline V gene sequence: CDR1 MDHEN, CDR2 SYDVKM. CDR3 length equals 14 residues. The CDR3 coding sequence is TGTGCCAGCAGTTTGGGGGGTTTCGGTTCACCCCTCCACTTT. This sequence encodes CASSLGGFGSPLHF.

V and J are TRBV7-8 and TRBJ2-1; D gene ambiguous. V gave up 2 bases and J gave up 7 bases, with 15 bases separating them. CDR1 and CDR2 from the germline V gene are SGHVS and FQNEAQ. This CDR3 comprises 15 residues. CDR3 DNA: TGTGCCAGCAGCTTATTTACTAAACCACTGAATGAGCAGTTCTTC. This gives the protein CASSLFTKPLNEQFF.

The chain combines TRBV10-2 with TRBJ2-5; the D gene is possibly TRBD1 (6 bases). Between the trimmed V and J ends, which lost 5 bases and 5 bases, there was a span of 15 bases. From germline, CDR1 is WSHSY and CDR2 SAAADI. The CDR3 loop spans 14 amino acids. DNA of the CDR3: TGCGCCAGCAGTTCCGGGACACAGTGGGAGACCCAGTACTTC. Its protein product is CASSSGTQWETQYF.